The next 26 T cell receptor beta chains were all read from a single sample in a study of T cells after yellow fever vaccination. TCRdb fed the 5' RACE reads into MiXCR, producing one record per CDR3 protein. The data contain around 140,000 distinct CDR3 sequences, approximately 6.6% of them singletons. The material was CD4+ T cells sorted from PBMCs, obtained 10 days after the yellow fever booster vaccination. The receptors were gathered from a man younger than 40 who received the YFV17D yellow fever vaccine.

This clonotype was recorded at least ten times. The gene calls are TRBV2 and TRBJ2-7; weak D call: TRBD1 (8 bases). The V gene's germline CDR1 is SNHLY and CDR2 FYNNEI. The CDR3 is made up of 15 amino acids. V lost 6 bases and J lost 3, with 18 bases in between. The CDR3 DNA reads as TGTGCCAGCAGGGTAGAACAGGGGGGGGTCTACGAGCAGTACTTC. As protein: CASRVEQGGVYEQYF.

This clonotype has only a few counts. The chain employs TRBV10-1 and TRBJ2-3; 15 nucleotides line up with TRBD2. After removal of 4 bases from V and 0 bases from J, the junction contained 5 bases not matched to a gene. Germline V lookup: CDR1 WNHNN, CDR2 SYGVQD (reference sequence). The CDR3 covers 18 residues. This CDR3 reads CASSGGTSGRTSTDTQYF. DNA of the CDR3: TGCGCCAGCAGTGGGGGGACTAGCGGGAGGACGAGCACAGATACGCAGTATTTT.

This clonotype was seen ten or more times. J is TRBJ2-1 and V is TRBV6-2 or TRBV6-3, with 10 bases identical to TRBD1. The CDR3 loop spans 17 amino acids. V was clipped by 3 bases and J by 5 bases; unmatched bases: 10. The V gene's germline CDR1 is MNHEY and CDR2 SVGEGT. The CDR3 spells CASSYSSGDRGNNEQFF. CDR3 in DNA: TGTGCCAGCAGTTATTCTTCCGGGGACAGGGGAAACAATGAGCAGTTCTTC.

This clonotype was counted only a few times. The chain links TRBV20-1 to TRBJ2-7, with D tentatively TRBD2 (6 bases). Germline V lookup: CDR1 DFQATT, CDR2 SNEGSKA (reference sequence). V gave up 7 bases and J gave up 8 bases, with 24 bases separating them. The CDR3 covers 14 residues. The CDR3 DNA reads TGCAGTGTTCTTGGATCGGGACTGCCCTCCAAGCAGTACTTC. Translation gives CSVLGSGLPSKQYF.

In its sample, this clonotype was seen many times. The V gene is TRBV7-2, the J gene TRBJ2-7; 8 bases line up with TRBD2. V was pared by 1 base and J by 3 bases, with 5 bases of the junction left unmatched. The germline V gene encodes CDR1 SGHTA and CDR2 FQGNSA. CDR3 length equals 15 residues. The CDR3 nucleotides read TGTGCCAGCAGCTTAGACGGGACTAGACTCTACGAGCAGTACTTC. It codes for CASSLDGTRLYEQYF. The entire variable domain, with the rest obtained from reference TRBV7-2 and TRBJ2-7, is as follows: GAGVSQSPSNKVTEKGKDVELRCDPISGHTALYWYRQSLGQGLEFLIYFQGNSAPDKSGLPSDRFSAERTGGSVSTLTIQRTQQEDSAVYLCASSLDGTRLYEQYFGPGTRLTVT.

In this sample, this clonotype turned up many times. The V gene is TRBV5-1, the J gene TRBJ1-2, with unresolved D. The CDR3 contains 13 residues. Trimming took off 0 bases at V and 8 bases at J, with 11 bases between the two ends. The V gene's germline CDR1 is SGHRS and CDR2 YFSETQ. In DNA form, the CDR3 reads TGCGCCAGCAGCTTGGACCGACTTTGGGGCTACACCTTC. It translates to CASSLDRLWGYTF.

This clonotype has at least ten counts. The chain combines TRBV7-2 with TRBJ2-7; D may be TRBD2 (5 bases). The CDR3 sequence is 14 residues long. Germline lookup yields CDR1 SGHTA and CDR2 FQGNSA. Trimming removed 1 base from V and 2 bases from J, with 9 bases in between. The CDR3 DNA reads TGTGCCAGCAGCTTAGTTACTAGTACCTACGAGCAGTACTTC. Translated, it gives CASSLVTSTYEQYF.

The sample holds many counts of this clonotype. The CDR3 here is CSVLTKVAGIVETQYF. CDR3 in DNA: TGCAGCGTGCTGACGAAGGTTGCGGGGATAGTGGAGACCCAGTACTTC. The J gene is TRBJ2-5, the V gene TRBV29-1; perhaps TRBD2 as D (6 bases). Germline CDR1 SQVTM, CDR2 ANQGSEA. The CDR3 has 16 amino acids. Trimming pared 6 bases from V and 5 bases from J, leaving 25 bases between.

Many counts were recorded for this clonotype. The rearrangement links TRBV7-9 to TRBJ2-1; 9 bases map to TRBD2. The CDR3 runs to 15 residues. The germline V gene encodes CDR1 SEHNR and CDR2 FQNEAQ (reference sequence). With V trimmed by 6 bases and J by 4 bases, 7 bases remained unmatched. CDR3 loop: CASRSTSGYYNEQFF. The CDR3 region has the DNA TGTGCCAGCAGGTCGACTAGCGGATATTACAATGAGCAGTTCTTC.

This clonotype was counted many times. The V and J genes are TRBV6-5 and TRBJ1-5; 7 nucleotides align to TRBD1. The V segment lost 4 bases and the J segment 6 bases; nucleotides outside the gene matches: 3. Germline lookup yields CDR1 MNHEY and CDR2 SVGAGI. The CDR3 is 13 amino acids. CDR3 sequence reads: CASSSQGGQPQHF. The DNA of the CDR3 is TGTGCCAGCAGTTCGCAGGGGGGTCAGCCCCAGCATTTT.

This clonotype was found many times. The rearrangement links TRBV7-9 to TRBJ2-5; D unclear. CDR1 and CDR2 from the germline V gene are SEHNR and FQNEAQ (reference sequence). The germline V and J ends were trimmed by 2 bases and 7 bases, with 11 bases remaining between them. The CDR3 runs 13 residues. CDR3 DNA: TGTGCCAGCAGCTTAATCTGGGCCGGGACCCAGTACTTC. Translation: CASSLIWAGTQYF.

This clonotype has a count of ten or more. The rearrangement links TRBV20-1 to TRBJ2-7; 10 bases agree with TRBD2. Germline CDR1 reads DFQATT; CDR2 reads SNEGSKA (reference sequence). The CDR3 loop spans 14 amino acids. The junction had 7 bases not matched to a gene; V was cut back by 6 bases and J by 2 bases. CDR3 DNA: TGCAGTGCCGTACTAGCGGGATTAACCTACGAGCAGTACTTC. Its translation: CSAVLAGLTYEQYF.

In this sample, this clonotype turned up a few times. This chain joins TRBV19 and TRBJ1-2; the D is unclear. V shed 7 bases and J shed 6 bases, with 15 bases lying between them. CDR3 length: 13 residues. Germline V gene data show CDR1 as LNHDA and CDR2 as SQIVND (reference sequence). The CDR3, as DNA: TGTGCCAGTACCAAAGAGGGCAGCCATGGCTACACCTTC. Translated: CASTKEGSHGYTF.

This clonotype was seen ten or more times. CDR3 sequence: CASSLDFQPQHF. CDR3 bases: TGTGCCAGCAGCTTAGATTTCCAGCCCCAGCATTTT. The chain is built from TRBV7-2 and TRBJ1-5; D uncertain. The germline V gene encodes CDR1 SGHTA and CDR2 FQGNSA. V was cut by 1 base and J by 7 bases, with 5 bases left in between. This CDR3 comprises 12 residues.

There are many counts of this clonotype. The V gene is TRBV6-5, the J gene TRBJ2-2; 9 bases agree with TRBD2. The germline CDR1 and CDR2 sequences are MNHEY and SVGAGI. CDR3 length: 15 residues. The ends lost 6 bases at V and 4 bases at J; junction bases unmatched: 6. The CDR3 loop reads CASRTSGLGTGELFF. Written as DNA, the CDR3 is TGTGCCAGCAGAACTAGCGGGCTCGGCACCGGGGAGCTGTTTTTT.

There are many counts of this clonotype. The CDR3 DNA follows: TGTGCCAGCAGCCGTCAAGGGGGACATACGCAGTATTTT. The encoded protein is CASSRQGGHTQYF. The chain is built from TRBV6-1 and TRBJ2-3; perhaps TRBD1 as D (6 bases). This CDR3 is built from 13 residues. CDR1 is MNHNS, CDR2 SASEGT, per germline. Trimming took 6 bases from V and 7 from J, leaving 14 bases between them.

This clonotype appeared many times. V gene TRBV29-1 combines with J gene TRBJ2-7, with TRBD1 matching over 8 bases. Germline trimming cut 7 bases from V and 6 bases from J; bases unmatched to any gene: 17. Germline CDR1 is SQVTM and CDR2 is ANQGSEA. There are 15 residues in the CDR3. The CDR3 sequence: CSANEGGQGMREQYF. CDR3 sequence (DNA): TGCAGCGCCAATGAGGGCGGACAGGGTATGCGCGAGCAGTACTTC.

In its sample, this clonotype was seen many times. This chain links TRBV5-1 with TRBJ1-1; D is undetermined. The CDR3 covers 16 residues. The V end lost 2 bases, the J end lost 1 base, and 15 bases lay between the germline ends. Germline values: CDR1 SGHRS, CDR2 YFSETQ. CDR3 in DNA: TGCGCCAGCAGCTTAATGTCCCTTACATCGAACACTGAAGCTTTCTTT. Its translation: CASSLMSLTSNTEAFF.

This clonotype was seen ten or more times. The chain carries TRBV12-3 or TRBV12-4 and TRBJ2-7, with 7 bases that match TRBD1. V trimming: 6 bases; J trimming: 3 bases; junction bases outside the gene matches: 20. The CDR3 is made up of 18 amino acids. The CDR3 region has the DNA TGTGCCAGCAGCCGCACTACAGGGGTGAGAGGTGGGGGCTACGAGCAGTACTTC. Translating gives CASSRTTGVRGGGYEQYF.

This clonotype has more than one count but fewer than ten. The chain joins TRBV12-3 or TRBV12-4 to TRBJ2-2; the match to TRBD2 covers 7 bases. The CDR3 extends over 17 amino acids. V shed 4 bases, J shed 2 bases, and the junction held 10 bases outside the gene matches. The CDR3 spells CASSWGALAVNTGELFF. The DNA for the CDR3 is TGTGCCAGCAGTTGGGGAGCGCTAGCGGTTAACACCGGGGAGCTGTTTTTT.

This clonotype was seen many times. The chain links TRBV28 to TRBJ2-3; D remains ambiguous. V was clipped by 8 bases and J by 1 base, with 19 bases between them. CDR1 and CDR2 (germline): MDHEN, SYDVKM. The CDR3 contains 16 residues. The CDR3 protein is CASDSRSADRTDTQYF. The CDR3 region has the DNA TGTGCCAGCGATTCCCGCTCGGCAGACCGCACAGATACGCAGTATTTT.

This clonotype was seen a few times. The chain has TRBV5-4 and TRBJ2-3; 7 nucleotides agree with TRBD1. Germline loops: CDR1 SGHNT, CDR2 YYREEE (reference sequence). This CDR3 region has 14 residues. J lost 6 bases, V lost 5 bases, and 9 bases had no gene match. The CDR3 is CASRERGRVDTQYF. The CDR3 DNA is TGTGCCAGCAGGGAAAGGGGGCGCGTGGATACGCAGTATTTT.

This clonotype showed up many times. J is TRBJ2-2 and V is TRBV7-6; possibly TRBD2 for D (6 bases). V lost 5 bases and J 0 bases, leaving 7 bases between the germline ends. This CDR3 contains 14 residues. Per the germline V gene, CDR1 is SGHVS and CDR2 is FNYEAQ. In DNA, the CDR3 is TGTGCCAGCAGCGGGGGGTCGAACACCGGGGAGCTGTTTTTT. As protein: CASSGGSNTGELFF.

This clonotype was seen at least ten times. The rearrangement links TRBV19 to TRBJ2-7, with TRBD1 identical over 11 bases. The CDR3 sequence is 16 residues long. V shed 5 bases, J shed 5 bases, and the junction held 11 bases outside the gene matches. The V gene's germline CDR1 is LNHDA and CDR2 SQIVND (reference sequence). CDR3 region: CASSGTLGQGAHEQYF. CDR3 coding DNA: TGTGCCAGTAGTGGTACCCTTGGACAGGGGGCCCACGAGCAGTACTTC.

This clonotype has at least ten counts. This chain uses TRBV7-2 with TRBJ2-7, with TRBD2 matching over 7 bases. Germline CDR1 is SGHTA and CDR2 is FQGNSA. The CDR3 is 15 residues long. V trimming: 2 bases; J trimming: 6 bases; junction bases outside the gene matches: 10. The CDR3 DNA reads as TGTGCCAGCAGCTTAATTGGCGGGAGTCCCCTCGAGCAGTACTTC. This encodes CASSLIGGSPLEQYF. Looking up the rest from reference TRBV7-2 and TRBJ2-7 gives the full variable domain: GAGVSQSPSNKVTEKGKDVELRCDPISGHTALYWYRQSLGQGLEFLIYFQGNSAPDKSGLPSDRFSAERTGGSVSTLTIQRTQQEDSAVYLCASSLIGGSPLEQYFGPGTRLTVT.

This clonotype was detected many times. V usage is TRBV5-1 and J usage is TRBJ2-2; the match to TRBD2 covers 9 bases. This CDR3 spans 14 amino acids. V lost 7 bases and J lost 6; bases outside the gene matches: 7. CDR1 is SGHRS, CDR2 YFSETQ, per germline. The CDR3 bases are TGCGCCAGCCTTCCGGGACTAGCCCCCGGGGAGCTGTTTTTT. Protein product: CASLPGLAPGELFF.